This TCR beta chain derives from a study of CD8+ T cells in alopecia areata. The treatment was: oral pan-JAK inhibitor, 5-10 mg twice daily. cDNA prepared by RNA extraction and subsequent reverse transcription served as the template for sequencing. The method was immunoSEQ multiplex PCR; TCRdb's version includes in-frame clones alone and lacks a portion of them. The table shows 150,000 to 250,000 clones, with about three fifths occurring only once. Deletions cut 6 bases from V and 8 bases from J, with 15 bases between. The CDR3 runs 13 residues. Germline-derived CDR1 and CDR2 are SNHLY and FYNNEI. The chain combines TRBV2 with TRBJ2-3; D uncertain. The specimen comprised CD4+ T cells sorted from blood, sampled at week 24, from a patient treated with tofacitinib. This TCR was sampled from a human donor with alopecia areata. The DNA of the CDR3 is TGTGCCAGCAGGGTGAGCCCAGGTGGTACGCAGTATTTT. This codes for CASRVSPGGTQYF.